One and the same sample provided the 5 T cell receptor beta chains below, sequenced in a study of B cell selection in AIRE deficiency. Sorting defined conventional CD4 T cells as CD4+CD127+. Profiled with immunoSEQ multiplex PCR; TCRdb holds only in-frame clones, not every one. The sample yields about 24,000 clones, roughly 95% seen once. Sequencing was carried out using CD4+CD127+ conventional T cells sorted from PBMCs. The receptors derive from a human donor in good health.

The chain combines TRBV5-1 with TRBJ2-1; D perhaps matches TRBD2 (6 bases). The germline V and J ends were trimmed by 0 bases and 6 bases, with 13 bases remaining between them. The CDR3 contains 15 residues. In germline, CDR1 is SGHRS, CDR2 YFSETQ. CDR3 sequence: CASSLGGAQINEQFF. CDR3 nucleotide sequence: TGCGCCAGCAGCTTGGGCGGGGCGCAGATCAATGAGCAGTTCTTC.

This rearrangement joins TRBV11-2 to TRBJ1-4, with D unresolved. V lost 3 bases and J lost 1, with 6 bases in between. This CDR3 spans 14 amino acids. Germline CDR1 and CDR2: SGHAT and FQNNGV. CDR3 sequence reads: CASSFGRTNEKLFF. In DNA, the CDR3 is TGTGCCAGCAGCTTCGGACGAACTAATGAAAAACTGTTTTTT.

The chain joins TRBV5-1 to TRBJ2-7, with TRBD2 identical over 9 bases. Germline trimming cut 3 bases from V and 6 bases from J; bases unmatched to any gene: 7. The CDR3 runs to 14 residues. Germline V CDR1 and CDR2: SGHRS, YFSETQ. CDR3 in amino acids: CASSSSTSGGEQYF. The CDR3, as DNA: TGCGCCAGCAGCTCCTCGACTAGCGGTGGCGAGCAGTACTTC. The variable domain in full, with the rest retrieved from reference TRBV5-1 and TRBJ2-7, is KAGVTQTPRYLIKTRGQQVTLSCSPISGHRSVSWYQQTPGQGLQFLFEYFSETQRNKGNFPGRFSGRQFSNSRSEMNVSTLELGDSALYLCASSSSTSGGEQYFGPGTRLTVT.

The chain employs TRBV5-1 and TRBJ1-2, with 9 nucleotides matching TRBD1. The CDR3 has 15 amino acids. The V gene's germline CDR1 is SGHRS and CDR2 YFSETQ. V shed 4 bases and J 4 bases; nucleotides not matched to a gene: 8. CDR3 amino acids: CASSLGDRVGYGYTF. The CDR3 region has the DNA TGCGCCAGCAGCCTGGGGGACAGGGTGGGCTATGGCTACACCTTC.

The genes are TRBV14 and TRBJ2-3; 8 nucleotides line up with TRBD2. J lost 3 bases, V lost 3 bases, and 11 bases had no gene match. The CDR3 runs to 17 residues. Per germline, CDR1 SGHDN and CDR2 FVKESK. The CDR3 DNA reads as TGTGCCAGCAGCCATGGGGTGGGACTAGGGAGGACAGATACGCAGTATTTT. Translated: CASSHGVGLGRTDTQYF.